This T cell receptor (beta chain) was sequenced in a study of shared clonotypes between healthy human individuals. Overall study context: CD8 memory received one plate per donor, CD8 naive two, CD4 memory three and CD4 naive three.

Per the germline V gene, CDR1 is SGHVS and CDR2 is FQNEAQ. V shed 5 bases, J shed 1 base, and the junction held 18 bases outside the gene matches. The CDR3 sequence is 19 residues long. Assay: immunoSEQ multiplex PCR; the TCRdb copy retains only in-frame clones and omits some. The sample includes around 200,000 clones, 65% to 80% of them seen just once. The V call is TRBV7-8, the J call TRBJ2-3; 7 bases line up with TRBD2. The material sequenced was memory CD4+ T cells sorted from blood. As for subset: CD45RA-negative fraction. The TCR originated in a man younger than 40 in good health. The CDR3, as DNA: TGTGCCAGCAGCCGAAGGGCAGCATTAGGCGGGAGCCGCACAGATACGCAGTATTTT. Encoded protein: CASSRRAALGGSRTDTQYF.